These 32 T cell receptor beta chains originate from one sample sequenced in a study of T cell responses to AZD1222 COVID-19 vaccine. Some clones are missing from TCRdb's copy, which holds only in-frame ones; the method was immunoSEQ multiplex PCR. The sample comprises 85,000 to 100,000 clones, roughly 90% of which are singletons, and around 8.6% rests with the top ten. This specimen consisted of peripheral blood, obtained 28 days after the second AZD1222 dose. These receptor sequences come from an adult who received the AZD1222 COVID-19 vaccine.

The V call is TRBV18, the J call TRBJ2-7; D gene ambiguous. There are 13 residues in the CDR3. V lost 5 bases and J lost 2, with 10 bases in between. From germline, CDR1 is KGHSH and CDR2 LQKENI. For the CDR3, the DNA is TGTGCCAGCTCAACTCCCAGGACCTACGAGCAGTACTTC. It translates to CASSTPRTYEQYF. Together with reference TRBV18 and TRBJ2-7, the CDR3 gives the full variable domain: NAGVMQNPRHLVRRRGQEARLRCSPMKGHSHVYWYRQLPEEGLKFMVYLQKENIIDESGMPKERFSAEFPKEGPSILRIQQVVRGDSAAYFCASSTPRTYEQYFGPGTRLTVT.

The J gene is TRBJ1-1, the V gene TRBV3-1 (or the pseudogene TRBV3-2); no firm D call. Trimming pared 3 bases from V and 6 bases from J, leaving 8 bases between. CDR3 length: 12 residues. Germline V gives CDR1 LGHDT, CDR2 YNNKEL (reference sequence). CDR3 region: CASSQGGAEAFF. CDR3 bases: TGTGCCAGCAGCCAGGGAGGCGCTGAAGCTTTCTTT.

This chain uses TRBV6-5 with TRBJ1-1; no firm D call. The CDR3 length is 13 residues. V dropped 1 base and J dropped 7 bases, with 10 bases sitting between them. CDR1 is MNHEY, CDR2 SVGAGI, per germline. The chain's CDR3 is CASSYYSGNEAFF. Here the CDR3 DNA reads TGTGCCAGCAGTTACTACTCTGGGAATGAAGCTTTCTTT.

This chain links TRBV25-1 with TRBJ2-2; 12 positions match TRBD2. This CDR3 has 18 residues. The junction had 10 bases not matched to a gene; V was cut back by 8 bases and J by 0 bases. Germline values: CDR1 MGHDK, CDR2 SYGVNS. CDR3 nucleotide sequence: TGTGCCAGCGGTCCGGGACTAGCGGGCCCAGCGAACACCGGGGAGCTGTTTTTT. As protein: CASGPGLAGPANTGELFF.

This chain's CDR3 is CASSDPGRVGRNEQFF. In DNA form, the CDR3 reads TGCGCCAGCAGTGACCCGGGGAGGGTGGGTCGGAATGAGCAGTTCTTC. This chain connects TRBV10-2 to TRBJ2-1, with TRBD2 matching over 7 bases. The CDR3 is 16 residues long. The junction had 12 bases not matched to a gene; V was cut back by 3 bases and J by 7 bases. Germline V CDR1 and CDR2: WSHSY, SAAADI.

The V and J genes are TRBV27 and TRBJ2-1, with 7 bases identical to TRBD1. Germline assignment: CDR1 MNHEY and CDR2 SMNVEV (reference sequence). The V gene end was trimmed by 4 bases and the J gene end by 7 bases; junction bases not matched to a gene: 10. There are 15 residues in the CDR3. For the CDR3, the DNA is TGTGCCAGCAGTTCGATAAGGGACAGACGGAATGAGCAGTTCTTC. Encoded protein: CASSSIRDRRNEQFF.

The J gene is TRBJ1-1, the V gene TRBV7-9; D might be TRBD1 (6 bases). The CDR3 has 14 residues. Trimming left V 5 bases short and J 2 bases short, with 12 bases between. CDR1 is SEHNR and CDR2 is FQNEAQ in the germline V gene (reference sequence). Here the CDR3 DNA reads TGTGCCAGCAGCGGAGGGGGAGTAAACACTGAAGCTTTCTTT. Translating gives CASSGGGVNTEAFF.

Note on this clone: Mismatch with germline at one junction end may stem from a read error. The V gene is TRBV10-3, the J gene TRBJ1-1, with D possibly TRBD1 on 5 matching bases. Germline loops: CDR1 ENHRY, CDR2 SYGVKD. The CDR3 consists of 14 residues. The CDR3 here is CAISETGGNIEAFF. The DNA of the CDR3 is TGTGCCATCAGTGAGACCGGGGGGAACATTGAAGCTTTCTTT.

J is TRBJ2-2 and V is TRBV19; no firm D call. This CDR3 region has 14 residues. Germline values: CDR1 LNHDA, CDR2 SQIVND (reference sequence). Trimming took off 6 bases at V and 1 base at J, with 9 bases between the two ends. This CDR3 is CASRVWQNTGELFF. CDR3 nucleotide sequence: TGTGCCAGTAGGGTGTGGCAGAACACCGGGGAGCTGTTTTTT.

The CDR3 spells CASSPGQEETQYF. The CDR3, as DNA: TGTGCCAGCTCACCAGGACAGGAAGAGACCCAGTACTTC. The chain employs TRBV18 and TRBJ2-5, with 7 bases lining up with TRBD1. The CDR3 sequence is 13 residues long. Germline trimming cut 2 bases from V and 3 bases from J; bases unmatched to any gene: 0. Per germline, CDR1 KGHSH and CDR2 LQKENI.

The chain joins TRBV25-1 to TRBJ1-2; D might be TRBD1 (5 bases). Trimming removed 3 bases from V and 8 bases from J, with 25 bases in between. The CDR3 covers 17 residues. Germline V gene data show CDR1 as MGHDK and CDR2 as SYGVNS. In DNA, the CDR3 is TGTGCCAGCAGTGATTCCGGGGGTGTAGTAGGGGCTGGCGGCTACACCTTC. It codes for CASSDSGGVVGAGGYTF.

The chain employs TRBV7-2 and TRBJ1-1, with 10 bases identical to TRBD1. V lost 3 bases to trimming and J lost 4 bases; unmatched junction nucleotides: 2. Germline V gene data show CDR1 as SGHTA and CDR2 as FQGNSA. The CDR3 covers 14 residues. CDR3 sequence reads: CASSLRDRGTEAFF. The CDR3 DNA is TGTGCCAGCAGCTTGAGGGACAGGGGCACTGAAGCTTTCTTT. The whole variable domain, filled in from reference TRBV7-2 and TRBJ1-1, reads GAGVSQSPSNKVTEKGKDVELRCDPISGHTALYWYRQSLGQGLEFLIYFQGNSAPDKSGLPSDRFSAERTGGSVSTLTIQRTQQEDSAVYLCASSLRDRGTEAFFGQGTRLTVV.

V gene TRBV11-3 combines with J gene TRBJ2-1, with 16 bases aligning to TRBD2. V shed 3 bases, J shed 2 bases, and the junction held 1 base outside the gene matches. The germline V gene encodes CDR1 SGHNT and CDR2 YENEEA. CDR3 size: 17 residues. This chain's CDR3 is CASSLGLAGGPYNEQFF. CDR3 DNA: TGTGCCAGCAGCTTGGGACTAGCGGGAGGGCCCTACAATGAGCAGTTCTTC.

This clone is a singleton in its sample. The chain couples TRBV20-1 to TRBJ1-6; 7 bases match TRBD1. After removal of 3 bases from V and 6 bases from J, the junction contained 5 bases not matched to a gene. This CDR3 is built from 14 residues. Per the germline V gene, CDR1 is DFQATT and CDR2 is SNEGSKA (reference sequence). In DNA form, the CDR3 reads TGCAGTGCTAGTGCTGGGGACAGTAATTCACCCCTCCACTTT. As protein: CSASAGDSNSPLHF.

J is TRBJ2-5 and V is TRBV7-2; D gene unclear. The CDR3 sequence is 13 residues long. Germline-derived CDR1 and CDR2 are SGHTA and FQGNSA. V gave up 5 bases and J gave up 5 bases, with 12 bases separating them. The CDR3 region is CASSQAHGETQYF. DNA of the CDR3: TGTGCCAGCAGCCAAGCCCATGGGGAGACCCAGTACTTC.

J is TRBJ2-7 and V is TRBV5-8; 10 bases line up with TRBD1. J gave up 0 bases and V 0 bases, and 3 bases lay outside the gene matches. The length of the CDR3 is 16 residues. CDR1 is SGHTS and CDR2 is YDEGEE in the germline V gene. CDR3 DNA sequence: TGTGCCAGCAGCTTGGGGGGGACAGGGGTCTCCTACGAGCAGTACTTC. Translation gives CASSLGGTGVSYEQYF.

This clone was observed a single time. This chain joins TRBV2 and TRBJ1-4; D unresolved. Trimming removed 3 bases from V and 3 bases from J, with 8 bases in between. Germline values: CDR1 SNHLY, CDR2 FYNNEI. This CDR3 has 14 amino acids. The CDR3 is CASSDSRANEKLFF. CDR3 DNA: TGTGCCAGCAGTGACTCGAGGGCTAATGAAAAACTGTTTTTT. Supplemented by reference TRBV2 and TRBJ1-4, the full variable domain reads EPEVTQTPSHQVTQMGQEVILRCVPISNHLYFYWYRQILGQKVEFLVSFYNNEISEKSEIFDDQFSVERPDGSNFTLKIRSTKLEDSAMYFCASSDSRANEKLFFGSGTQLSVL.

The CDR3 nucleotides are TGCGCCAGCAGCCTAAGCGGGAGGTACCGCGACGAGCAGTACTTC. As protein: CASSLSGRYRDEQYF. The chain employs TRBV5-1 and TRBJ2-7; 9 bases are a match to TRBD2. The CDR3 runs to 15 residues. Germline V lookup: CDR1 SGHRS, CDR2 YFSETQ. The ends lost 4 bases at V and 5 bases at J; junction bases unmatched: 10.

The chain joins TRBV28 to TRBJ1-2; the match to TRBD1 covers 9 bases. CDR1 MDHEN and CDR2 SYDVKM come from the germline V gene. J gave up 8 bases and V 5 bases, and 6 bases lay outside the gene matches. CDR3 length: 13 amino acids. The DNA of the CDR3 is TGTGCCAGCAGTCGGACAGGGGCTGGGGGCTACACCTTC. Protein product: CASSRTGAGGYTF.

This chain connects TRBV6-1 to TRBJ2-7; D not certain. V lost 3 bases to trimming and J lost 2 bases, with 8 bases between them. This CDR3 is built from 13 residues. Germline values: CDR1 MNHNS, CDR2 SASEGT. CDR3 DNA: TGTGCCAGCAGTGATTACAATACCTACGAGCAGTACTTC. As protein: CASSDYNTYEQYF.

This rearrangement joins TRBV7-2 to TRBJ1-5; possible D gene TRBD1, 6 bases. The germline V and J ends were trimmed by 1 base and 6 bases, with 16 bases remaining between them. The CDR3 spans 16 residues. The germline V gene has CDR1 SGHTA and CDR2 FQGNSA. The CDR3 is CASSLGATGPSQPQHF. The CDR3, as DNA: TGTGCCAGCAGCTTAGGGGCCACAGGGCCCAGTCAGCCCCAGCATTTT. Drawing the rest from reference TRBV7-2 and TRBJ1-5, the complete variable domain is GAGVSQSPSNKVTEKGKDVELRCDPISGHTALYWYRQSLGQGLEFLIYFQGNSAPDKSGLPSDRFSAERTGGSVSTLTIQRTQQEDSAVYLCASSLGATGPSQPQHFGDGTRLSIL.

This clone was counted a single time. This rearrangement joins TRBV7-9 to TRBJ2-4, with 9 bases that match TRBD1. The CDR3 has 15 residues. Germline assignment: CDR1 SEHNR and CDR2 FQNEAQ (reference sequence). V trimming: 5 bases; J trimming: 6 bases; junction bases outside the gene matches: 8. DNA for the CDR3: TGTGCCAGCAGCACGGACAGGGGCGGTGGAAACATTCAGTACTTC. It translates to CASSTDRGGGNIQYF.

The chain carries TRBV7-9 and TRBJ1-1; D remains unclear. The CDR3 consists of 14 residues. Trimming left V 2 bases short and J 7 bases short, with 14 bases between. Germline V gene sequence: CDR1 SEHNR, CDR2 FQNEAQ (reference sequence). The CDR3 nucleotides are TGTGCCAGCAGCTTAATGACCACCCGGGGTGAAGCTTTCTTT. It specifies CASSLMTTRGEAFF.

The rearrangement joins TRBV3-1 (or the pseudogene TRBV3-2) to TRBJ2-7; D is perhaps TRBD1 (5 bases). The CDR3 extends over 13 amino acids. Trimming stripped 3 bases from V and 5 bases from J, with 11 bases between. From germline, CDR1 is LGHDT and CDR2 YNNKEL (reference sequence). DNA of the CDR3: TGTGCCAGCAGCCACCCCCTAGGGGACGAGCAGTACTTC. Protein: CASSHPLGDEQYF.

The chain is built from TRBV2 and TRBJ2-5, with 8 bases that match TRBD1. Per germline, CDR1 SNHLY and CDR2 FYNNEI. Germline trimming cut 6 bases from V and 4 bases from J; bases unmatched to any gene: 10. The CDR3 length is 15 residues. The CDR3 protein is CASRQGVGAGETQYF. Written as DNA, the CDR3 is TGTGCCAGCAGACAGGGGGTGGGGGCCGGAGAGACCCAGTACTTC.

The rearrangement links TRBV4-3 to TRBJ1-2; 8 bases line up with TRBD1. The germline CDR1 and CDR2 sequences are LGHNA and YSLEER. The CDR3 contains 15 residues. V shed 0 bases and J 6 bases; nucleotides not matched to a gene: 6. CDR3 coding DNA: TGCGCCAGCAGCCAAGATGGGGACAGGCCAGATGGCTACACCTTC. It codes for CASSQDGDRPDGYTF.

The chain combines TRBV2 with TRBJ2-1, with 12 nucleotides matching TRBD2. CDR1 SNHLY and CDR2 FYNNEI come from the germline V gene. The CDR3 extends over 16 amino acids. The V gene end was trimmed by 5 bases and the J gene end by 6 bases; junction bases not matched to a gene: 8. CDR3 loop: CASSTRTSGNRNEQFF. For the CDR3, the DNA is TGTGCCAGCAGTACCCGGACTAGCGGGAACCGCAATGAGCAGTTCTTC.

V usage is TRBV7-2 and J usage is TRBJ1-1; no clear D gene. CDR1 and CDR2 from the germline V gene are SGHTA and FQGNSA. The CDR3 is made up of 15 amino acids. The V end lost 1 base, the J end lost 1 base, and 10 bases lay between the germline ends. CDR3 nucleotides: TGTGCCAGCAGCTTAGTTTCGCAGGAGAACACTGAAGCTTTCTTT. Its translation: CASSLVSQENTEAFF. Variable domain in full (rest from reference TRBV7-2 and TRBJ1-1): GAGVSQSPSNKVTEKGKDVELRCDPISGHTALYWYRQSLGQGLEFLIYFQGNSAPDKSGLPSDRFSAERTGGSVSTLTIQRTQQEDSAVYLCASSLVSQENTEAFFGQGTRLTVV.

The chain has TRBV6-5 and TRBJ1-5, with D maybe TRBD1 (5 bases). V was trimmed by 8 bases and J by 5 bases, leaving 13 bases between them. This CDR3 has 13 residues. Germline loops: CDR1 MNHEY, CDR2 SVGAGI. For the CDR3, the DNA is TGTGCCAGCCGGCTTAACAGGTATCAGCCCCAGCATTTT. Its translation: CASRLNRYQPQHF.

The chain couples TRBV28 to TRBJ1-1; TRBD1 matches 7 bases. The ends lost 3 bases at V and 6 bases at J; junction bases unmatched: 4. Per the germline V gene, CDR1 is MDHEN and CDR2 is SYDVKM. The CDR3 has 13 residues. The CDR3 here is CASSLTGLSEAFF. The CDR3 DNA follows: TGTGCCAGCAGTTTGACAGGGTTGTCTGAAGCTTTCTTT.

This chain joins TRBV3-1 (or the pseudogene TRBV3-2) and TRBJ1-6, with D perhaps TRBD1 (5 bases). CDR3 length: 15 residues. Trimming cost V 1 base and J 9 bases, with 13 bases left between them. Germline-derived CDR1 and CDR2 are LGHDT and YNNKEL (reference sequence). The CDR3 nucleotides are TGTGCCAGCAGCCAAGCTGGGGGACTAGGTTCACCCCTCCACTTT. Its protein is CASSQAGGLGSPLHF.

The chain's CDR3 is CASRGGTEAFF. CDR3 DNA: TGTGCCAGCAGGGGGGGTACTGAAGCTTTCTTT. J is TRBJ1-1 and V is TRBV6-5; weak D call: TRBD1 (5 bases). Per germline, CDR1 MNHEY and CDR2 SVGAGI. Trimming removed 6 bases from V and 5 bases from J, with 7 bases in between. The CDR3 is 11 amino acids.